The 27 T cell receptor beta chains listed next were all sequenced from one sample in a study of OX40 agonist ivuxolimab in advanced cancers. Produced via immunoSEQ multiplex PCR; TCRdb's table is partial and in-frame only. Counted here are around 92,000 clones, about 92% occurring once; the ten biggest clones make up roughly 0.26%. The sample was CD4+ or CD8+ T cells sorted from blood, taken in a trial of the OX40 agonist ivuxolimab. These receptors were collected from an adult with an advanced solid tumor such as melanoma, head and neck, liver or kidney cancer.

The chain couples TRBV12-5 to TRBJ1-5; no definite D call. CDR3 size: 13 residues. Germline CDR1 LGHNT, CDR2 FRNRAP. V lost 2 bases and J lost 5, with 7 bases in between. The CDR3 nucleotides read TGTGCTAGTGGTTTGCGCAGCGATCAGCCCCAGCATTTT. Protein product: CASGLRSDQPQHF.

This clone occurred once. In DNA form, the CDR3 reads TGTGCCAGCAGCCCGGGGACAGGCCTTTACACTGAAGCTTTCTTT. It is translated as CASSPGTGLYTEAFF. The J gene is TRBJ1-1, the V gene TRBV6-5; 8 positions match TRBD1. The CDR3 runs 15 residues. Germline assignment: CDR1 MNHEY and CDR2 SVGAGI. The V gene end was trimmed by 6 bases and the J gene end by 3 bases; junction bases not matched to a gene: 9.

The chain couples TRBV6-5 to TRBJ1-2, with 8 bases fitting TRBD1. Germline values: CDR1 MNHEY, CDR2 SVGAGI. The CDR3 contains 12 residues. V shed 5 bases, J shed 7 bases, and the junction held 3 bases outside the gene matches. The CDR3, as DNA: TGTGCCAGCAGTCCCAGGGGGCTTGGCTACACCTTC. It is translated as CASSPRGLGYTF.

The V and J genes are TRBV5-5 and TRBJ2-7; D may match TRBD1 or TRBD2 (5 bases each). Trimming removed 0 bases from V and 3 bases from J, with 19 bases in between. The germline V gene encodes CDR1 SGHKS and CDR2 YYEKEE (reference sequence). This CDR3 has 17 amino acids. The CDR3 loop is CASSLEVRGDSSYEQYF. The CDR3 DNA reads TGTGCCAGCAGCTTGGAGGTGAGGGGAGACTCAAGCTACGAGCAGTACTTC.

CDR3 DNA: TGTGCCAGCAGTGAAGACAGGCATGGCTACACCTTC. Protein sequence: CASSEDRHGYTF. This chain joins TRBV2 and TRBJ1-2, with a tentative D call TRBD1 (5 bases). CDR1 and CDR2 from the germline V gene are SNHLY and FYNNEI. Deletions cut 1 base from V and 6 bases from J, with 6 bases between. The CDR3 runs to 12 residues.

The chain employs TRBV5-5 and TRBJ1-5; perhaps TRBD1 as D (6 bases). The V end lost 4 bases, the J end lost 1 base, and 12 bases lay between the germline ends. This CDR3 spans 15 amino acids. Per the germline V gene, CDR1 is SGHKS and CDR2 is YYEKEE (reference sequence). The CDR3 sequence: CASSLFQGSNQPQHF. As DNA, the CDR3 is TGTGCCAGCAGCCTGTTCCAGGGGAGCAATCAGCCCCAGCATTTT.

The chain is built from TRBV29-1 and TRBJ2-1; 8 bases are shared with TRBD2. The CDR3 is made up of 12 amino acids. J gave up 8 bases and V 7 bases, and 7 bases lay outside the gene matches. Germline CDR1 reads SQVTM; CDR2 reads ANQGSEA. In nucleotides, the CDR3 is TGCAGCGGCTCCCGGGAGGGGGATGAGCAGTTCTTC. Its protein is CSGSREGDEQFF.

V and J are TRBV7-9 and TRBJ2-1; tentative D call: TRBD1 (6 bases). This CDR3 region has 15 residues. Deletions cut 5 bases from V and 6 bases from J, with 17 bases between. From germline, CDR1 is SEHNR and CDR2 FQNEAQ (reference sequence). The CDR3 sequence is CASSPKHRVGNEQFF. As DNA, the CDR3 is TGTGCCAGCAGCCCGAAACACAGGGTGGGCAATGAGCAGTTCTTC. Supplemented by reference TRBV7-9 and TRBJ2-1, the full variable domain reads DTGVSQNPRHKITKRGQNVTFRCDPISEHNRLYWYRQTLGQGPEFLTYFQNEAQLEKSRLLSDRFSAERPKGSFSTLEIQRTEQGDSAMYLCASSPKHRVGNEQFFGPGTRLTVL.

DNA for the CDR3: TGTGCCAGCAGCCGACCTGGAGCCGGGGAGCTGTTTTTT. This encodes CASSRPGAGELFF. The chain links TRBV7-3 to TRBJ2-2; no reliable D call. V was clipped by 5 bases and J by 6 bases, with 10 bases between them. This CDR3 is 13 amino acids long. Germline CDR1 and CDR2: SGHTA and FQGTGA. Variable domain in full (rest from reference TRBV7-3 and TRBJ2-2): GAGVSQTPSNKVTEKGKYVELRCDPISGHTALYWYRQSLGQGPEFLIYFQGTGAADDSGLPNDRFFAVRPEGSVSTLKIQRTERGDSAVYLCASSRPGAGELFFGEGSRLTVL.

The rearrangement links TRBV6-5 to TRBJ1-1; no definite D call. Per the germline V gene, CDR1 is MNHEY and CDR2 is SVGAGI. The CDR3 runs to 15 residues. Trimming stripped 5 bases from V and 1 base from J, with 14 bases between. CDR3 region: CASSRLQVSNTEAFF. The CDR3 region has the DNA TGTGCCAGCAGTCGCCTGCAGGTGTCGAACACTGAAGCTTTCTTT.

This clone appeared a single time. The chain recombines TRBV5-1 with TRBJ2-1; 8 nucleotides align to TRBD2. The CDR3 is 16 amino acids. CDR1 is SGHRS, CDR2 YFSETQ, per germline. J lost 1 base, V lost 4 bases, and 7 bases had no gene match. In nucleotides, the CDR3 is TGCGCCAGCAGCCCCCCGGCTAGCGGGTCCTACAATGAGCAGTTCTTC. It is translated as CASSPPASGSYNEQFF.

CDR3 sequence reads: CASSYDRHNEQFF. In nucleotides, the CDR3 is TGTGCCAGCAGCTATGACCGCCACAATGAGCAGTTCTTC. The chain joins TRBV5-6 to TRBJ2-1; D gene uncertain. Trimming removed 3 bases from V and 5 bases from J, with 9 bases in between. The length of the CDR3 is 13 residues. Germline lookup yields CDR1 SGHDT and CDR2 YYEEEE.

V gene TRBV5-1 combines with J gene TRBJ1-1; 7 bases agree with TRBD1. With V trimmed by 5 bases and J by 3 bases, 10 bases remained unmatched. CDR1 SGHRS and CDR2 YFSETQ come from the germline V gene. This CDR3 comprises 15 residues. The DNA of the CDR3 is TGCGCCAGCAGTCCGGAGACAGGGCTAGACACTGAAGCTTTCTTT. This translates into CASSPETGLDTEAFF.

J is TRBJ1-1 and V is TRBV9; 7 nucleotides align to TRBD1. Trimming at V came to 4 bases and at J to 11 bases, leaving 14 bases not matched to a gene. The V gene's germline CDR1 is SGDLS and CDR2 YYNGEE. The CDR3 spans 14 residues. Here the CDR3 DNA reads TGTGCCAGCAGCCCACTGGACAGGTCTGTGGTGGCTTTCTTT. This translates into CASSPLDRSVVAFF. The complete variable domain, with remaining parts taken from reference TRBV9 and TRBJ1-1, reads DSGVTQTPKHLITATGQRVTLRCSPRSGDLSVYWYQQSLDQGLQFLIQYYNGEERAKGNILERFSAQQFPDLHSELNLSSLELGDSALYFCASSPLDRSVVAFFGQGTRLTVV.

The chain couples TRBV4-1 to TRBJ1-6, with a possible D match to TRBD1 (5 bases). CDR1 and CDR2 from the germline V gene are MGHRA and YSYEKL. The CDR3 extends over 17 amino acids. Trimming left V 1 base short and J 10 bases short, with 20 bases between. The CDR3 loop is CASSQVRPGPGRSPLHF. The CDR3 DNA is TGCGCCAGCAGCCAAGTGAGACCGGGACCAGGGAGATCACCCCTCCACTTT.

The genes are TRBV7-3 and TRBJ2-3; 10 nucleotides align to TRBD2. Germline trimming cut 3 bases from V and 5 bases from J; bases unmatched to any gene: 2. The CDR3 is 14 residues long. Germline V gene lookup returns CDR1 SGHTA and CDR2 FQGTGA. The CDR3 nucleotides read TGTGCCAGCAGCTTGGGACTAGCGTTAGATACGCAGTATTTT. It yields the protein CASSLGLALDTQYF. Full variable domain (outside the CDR3, taken from reference TRBV7-3 and TRBJ2-3): GAGVSQTPSNKVTEKGKYVELRCDPISGHTALYWYRQSLGQGPEFLIYFQGTGAADDSGLPNDRFFAVRPEGSVSTLKIQRTERGDSAVYLCASSLGLALDTQYFGPGTRLTVL.

V gene TRBV4-3 combines with J gene TRBJ1-3; D not resolved. This CDR3 is built from 14 residues. V was trimmed by 0 bases and J by 2 bases, leaving 5 bases between them. Looked up from germline, CDR1 is LGHNA and CDR2 is YSLEER. The DNA for the CDR3 is TGCGCCAGCAGCCAAGAAACGACTGGAAACACCATATATTTT. This gives the protein CASSQETTGNTIYF.

The chain couples TRBV28 to TRBJ2-1, with 8 bases identical to TRBD2. J was trimmed by 4 bases and V by 3 bases; bases with no gene match: 11. The germline CDR1 and CDR2 sequences are MDHEN and SYDVKM. The CDR3 covers 17 residues. In nucleotides, the CDR3 is TGTGCCAGCAGTTTTGGGTCCAGCGGGGGTCCGTACAATGAGCAGTTCTTC. It specifies CASSFGSSGGPYNEQFF. The whole variable domain, remainder taken from reference TRBV28 and TRBJ2-1, is DVKVTQSSRYLVKRTGEKVFLECVQDMDHENMFWYRQDPGLGLRLIYFSYDVKMKEKGDIPEGYSVSREKKERFSLILESASTNQTSMYLCASSFGSSGGPYNEQFFGPGTRLTVL.

This sequence joins TRBV30 and TRBJ1-2, with D unresolved. The CDR3 totals 12 residues. The germline V gene has CDR1 GTSNPN and CDR2 SVGIG (reference sequence). V gave up 1 base and J gave up 1 base, with 4 bases separating them. The CDR3 DNA reads as TGTGCCTGGAGTGGTGGTAACTATGGCTACACCTTC. It specifies CAWSGGNYGYTF.

V is TRBV18 and J is TRBJ1-2; no clear D gene. There are 13 residues in the CDR3. Germline V gene data show CDR1 as KGHSH and CDR2 as LQKENI. The V gene lost 3 bases and the J gene lost 3 bases, with 8 bases spanning the gap. The CDR3 loop is CASSPTPHYGYTF. The CDR3 DNA reads TGTGCCAGCTCACCTACCCCGCACTATGGCTACACCTTC.

This rearrangement joins TRBV2 to TRBJ2-1; D is unresolved. CDR3 length: 12 residues. V was trimmed by 6 bases and J by 5 bases, leaving 8 bases between them. The germline V gene has CDR1 SNHLY and CDR2 FYNNEI. CDR3 region: CASRPENNEQFF. CDR3 DNA sequence: TGTGCCAGCAGGCCCGAGAACAATGAGCAGTTCTTC. The complete variable domain, with remaining parts taken from reference TRBV2 and TRBJ2-1, reads EPEVTQTPSHQVTQMGQEVILRCVPISNHLYFYWYRQILGQKVEFLVSFYNNEISEKSEIFDDQFSVERPDGSNFTLKIRSTKLEDSAMYFCASRPENNEQFFGPGTRLTVL.

The rearrangement joins TRBV19 to TRBJ1-2, with D possibly matching TRBD1 (6 bases). Trimming took 3 bases from V and 4 from J, leaving 18 bases between them. The germline V gene encodes CDR1 LNHDA and CDR2 SQIVND (reference sequence). The CDR3 runs to 16 residues. CDR3 DNA: TGTGCCAGTAGTATGGGAGCGGTGACAGGATCCTATGGCTACACCTTC. Translation: CASSMGAVTGSYGYTF.

J is TRBJ1-5 and V is TRBV30; 7 bases are shared with TRBD1. Germline V gene data show CDR1 as GTSNPN and CDR2 as SVGIG (reference sequence). V was pared by 2 bases and J by 7 bases, with 5 bases of the junction left unmatched. The CDR3 contains 13 residues. The CDR3 coding sequence is TGTGCCTGGAGTACCCTCAGGGGGCAGCCCCAGCATTTT. This sequence encodes CAWSTLRGQPQHF.

The CDR3 reads CASSSMGARGANVLTF. CDR3 coding DNA: TGTGCCAGCAGTTCGATGGGGGCGCGTGGGGCCAACGTCCTGACTTTC. The chain joins TRBV28 to TRBJ2-6, with a tentative D call TRBD1 (6 bases). The CDR3 spans 16 residues. Deletions cut 4 bases from V and 3 bases from J, with 13 bases between. In germline, CDR1 is MDHEN, CDR2 SYDVKM.

This clone was detected once. J is TRBJ1-5 and V is TRBV15, with a weak D call TRBD1 (5 bases). The V end was cut by 5 bases, the J end by 4 bases, with 21 bases between. Germline values: CDR1 LNHNV, CDR2 YYDKDF (reference sequence). The CDR3 spans 17 residues. CDR3 protein: CATSLRWRGGGNQPQHF. DNA of the CDR3: TGTGCCACCAGCTTAAGGTGGAGGGGCGGAGGGAATCAGCCCCAGCATTTT.

The chain links TRBV12-5 to TRBJ2-3; the match to TRBD2 covers 11 bases. CDR3 size: 21 residues. V shed 4 bases and J 7 bases; nucleotides not matched to a gene: 25. Germline-derived CDR1 and CDR2 are LGHNT and FRNRAP. CDR3 residues: CASGSSKIAGGDYDQTYTQYF. In DNA, the CDR3 is TGTGCTAGTGGTTCATCAAAGATAGCGGGAGGGGATTACGACCAGACTTATACGCAGTATTTT.

The gene calls are TRBV7-2 and TRBJ1-2; no definite D call. V was pared by 3 bases and J by 6 bases, with 11 bases between. Germline CDR1 SGHTA, CDR2 FQGNSA. The CDR3 is 13 amino acids. CDR3 region: CASSLGGLNGYTF. The CDR3 nucleotides read TGTGCCAGCAGCTTGGGCGGATTGAATGGCTACACCTTC.